This is a list of T cell receptor beta chains from one sample in a study of blood T cells in healthy people across ages. TCRdb called the 5' RACE reads again in MiXCR, with one record for every CDR3 protein. This sample has nearly 800,000 distinct CDR3 sequences, with about 61% found just once. Sequenced material: blood. Receptor source: a man aged 35 to 55 in good health. Both conserved end residues are part of each CDR3. A D gene is named only where the DNA matches it firmly. Not every row has a clone size; where given, it reads once, few, many or a size class.

V	D	size	J	DNA	CDR3
TRBV13	-	-	TRBJ1-5	TGTGCCAGCAGCTTCGGGGATCAGCCCCAGCATTTT	CASSFGDQPQHF
TRBV5-1	-	once	TRBJ1-6	TGCGCCAGCAGCTTGGACACCCACGATTCACCCCTCCACTTT	CASSLDTHDSPLHF
TRBV24-1	-	many	TRBJ2-3	TGTGCCACCCTAAGGGGTGGGACAATAACAGATACGCAGTATTTT	CATLRGGTITDTQYF
TRBV28	-	few	TRBJ2-3	TGTGCCAGCAGTTTTCTGTCTCAGGGTACAGATACGCAGTATTTT	CASSFLSQGTDTQYF
TRBV19	-	-	TRBJ1-2	TGCGCCTCCCTCAATCCGCCCTATGGCTACACCTTC	CASLNPPYGYTF
TRBV20-1	-	-	TRBJ1-5	TGCAGTGCTAGAGATTGGGACGGTTATCAGCCCCAGCATTTT	CSARDWDGYQPQHF
TRBV20-1	TRBD1	-	TRBJ1-6	TGCAGTGTAATAGGACAGGGAGATTCACCCCTCCACTTT	CSVIGQGDSPLHF
TRBV27	-	-	TRBJ2-1	TGTGCCAGCAGTTTTCCCGGGGACGGGCAGTTCTTC	CASSFPGDGQFF
TRBV4-1	-	-	TRBJ2-1	TGCGCCAGCAGCCAAGGAGCAGGAGACTACAATGAGCAGTTCTTC	CASSQGAGDYNEQFF
TRBV24-1	-	-	TRBJ1-4	TGTGCCACCAGTGATTCGGCCGATAGGGGTGAAAAACTGTTTTTT	CATSDSADRGEKLFF
TRBV4-1	-	-	TRBJ1-2	TGCGCCAGCAGCTTTCCGGAGAGGGGCATCGTTGGCTACACCTTC	CASSFPERGIVGYTF
TRBV5-4	-	-	TRBJ2-7	TGTGCCAGCAGCTCAGACCCGTTCTCCTACGAGCAGTACTTC	CASSSDPFSYEQYF
TRBV7-2	-	few	TRBJ2-6	TGTGCCAGCAGCTCGATTCCCGGAGGGCCATCGGGGGCCAACGTCCTGACTTTC	CASSSIPGGPSGANVLTF
TRBV12-3/TRBV12-4	-	few	TRBJ2-6	TGTGCCAGCTTATATCTTGGGGCCAACGTCCTGACTTTC	CASLYLGANVLTF
TRBV7-3	-	-	TRBJ2-1	TGTGCCAGCAGCTCGACCGAGACTGAGAAGACCCAGTTCTTC	CASSSTETEKTQFF
TRBV4-3	TRBD2	-	TRBJ2-1	TGCGCCAGCAGCCAGGGGACTAGCGGGCCCACCTACAATGAGCAGTTCTTC	CASSQGTSGPTYNEQFF
TRBV3-1	TRBD2	-	TRBJ2-5	TGTGCCAGCAGCCAAGATTTTAGGACTAGCGGGCAAGAGACCCAGTACTTC	CASSQDFRTSGQETQYF
TRBV27	TRBD1	once	TRBJ2-2	TGTGCCAGCAGCGAATGGACAGGTTTAGGCACCGGGGAGCTGTTTTTT	CASSEWTGLGTGELFF
TRBV13	TRBD1	-	TRBJ2-3	TGTGCCAGCAGCTGGACGCCGGGACAGGGTCTGGCAGATACGCAGTATTTT	CASSWTPGQGLADTQYF
TRBV24-1	-	-	TRBJ2-1	TGTGCCACCAGTGATCCTGACTACCACGACTCCTACAATGAGCAGTTCTTC	CATSDPDYHDSYNEQFF
TRBV4-1	TRBD2	-	TRBJ2-1	TGCGCCAGCAGCCAGCCAACTAGCGGGAAGTACAATGAGCAGTTCTTC	CASSQPTSGKYNEQFF
TRBV7-2	TRBD1	-	TRBJ2-5	TGTGCCAGCAGCCCTGGGACAGGGACGCAAGAGACCCAGTACTTC	CASSPGTGTQETQYF
TRBV28	TRBD1	-	TRBJ2-7	TGTGCCAGCACCAAAGGGGGCAGATCCTACGAGCAGTACTTC	CASTKGGRSYEQYF
TRBV7-2	-	-	TRBJ2-7	TGTGCCAGCAGCTTATGGGGCCGGGCCTACGAGCAGTACTTC	CASSLWGRAYEQYF
TRBV6-1	-	-	TRBJ2-7	TGTGCCAGCCGGGCCCACTCCTACGAGCAGTACTTC	CASRAHSYEQYF
TRBV3-1	TRBD2	-	TRBJ2-1	TGTGCCAGCAGCCAAGGGACTAGCGGGAGTAACGGTGAGCAGTTCTTC	CASSQGTSGSNGEQFF
TRBV4-3	TRBD2	few	TRBJ2-1	TGCGCCAGCAGCCAAGATCTCCTTGTCGGGAGGGGGAGCAATGAGCAGTTCTTC	CASSQDLLVGRGSNEQFF
TRBV10-3	TRBD1	-	TRBJ1-1	TGTGCCATCAGCGGGACAGGGGGTACCAACACTGAAGCTTTCTTT	CAISGTGGTNTEAFF
TRBV24-1	-	-	TRBJ2-3	TGTGCCACCAGTGACCTAGACACCACAGATACGCAGTATTTT	CATSDLDTTDTQYF
TRBV7-8	-	-	TRBJ2-5	TGTGCCAGCAGCGCCCGGGAGGAGACCCAGTACTTC	CASSAREETQYF
TRBV3-1	-	-	TRBJ1-3	TGTGCCAGCAGCCAAGATCTGCCAGGAGGAAACACCATATATTTT	CASSQDLPGGNTIYF
TRBV7-3	TRBD2	-	TRBJ2-5	TGTGCCAGCAGCCCAGCGGGGGGCCGTCAAGAGACCCAGTACTTC	CASSPAGGRQETQYF
TRBV11-3	-	few	TRBJ2-6	TGTGCCAGCGATAGGACTGGGGCCAACGTCCTGACTTTC	CASDRTGANVLTF